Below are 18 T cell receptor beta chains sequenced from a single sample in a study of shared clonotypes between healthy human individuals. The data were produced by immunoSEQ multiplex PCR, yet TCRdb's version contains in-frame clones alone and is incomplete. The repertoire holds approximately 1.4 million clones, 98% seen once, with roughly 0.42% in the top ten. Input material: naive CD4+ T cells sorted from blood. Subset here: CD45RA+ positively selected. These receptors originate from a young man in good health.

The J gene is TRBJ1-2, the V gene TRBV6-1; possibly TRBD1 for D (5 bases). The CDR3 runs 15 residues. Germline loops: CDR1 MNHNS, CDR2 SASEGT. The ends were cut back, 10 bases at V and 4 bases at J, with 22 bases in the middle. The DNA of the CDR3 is TGTGCCACCTGGGACGCCGGAGGGCAGTTCTATGGCTACACCTTC. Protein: CATWDAGGQFYGYTF.

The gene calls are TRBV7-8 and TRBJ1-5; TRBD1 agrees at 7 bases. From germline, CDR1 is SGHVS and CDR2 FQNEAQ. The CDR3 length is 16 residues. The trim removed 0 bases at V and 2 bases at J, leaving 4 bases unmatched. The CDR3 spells CASSLAPTGGNQPQHF. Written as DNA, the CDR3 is TGTGCCAGCAGCTTAGCCCCCACAGGGGGCAATCAGCCCCAGCATTTT.

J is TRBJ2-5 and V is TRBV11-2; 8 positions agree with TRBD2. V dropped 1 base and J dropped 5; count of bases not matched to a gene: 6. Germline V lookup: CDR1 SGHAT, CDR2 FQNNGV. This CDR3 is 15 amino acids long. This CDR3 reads CASSLAGGPRETQYF. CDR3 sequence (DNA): TGTGCCAGCAGCTTAGCGGGAGGGCCGCGGGAGACCCAGTACTTC. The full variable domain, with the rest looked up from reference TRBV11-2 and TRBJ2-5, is EAGVAQSPRYKIIEKRQSVAFWCNPISGHATLYWYQQILGQGPKLLIQFQNNGVVDDSQLPKDRFSAERLKGVDSTLKIQPAKLEDSAVYLCASSLAGGPRETQYFGPGTRLLVL.

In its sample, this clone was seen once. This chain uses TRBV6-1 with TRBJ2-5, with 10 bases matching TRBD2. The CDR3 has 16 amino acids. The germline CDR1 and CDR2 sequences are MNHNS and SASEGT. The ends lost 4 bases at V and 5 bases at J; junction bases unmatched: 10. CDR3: CASSVGVAGGLETQYF. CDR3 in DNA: TGTGCCAGCAGTGTGGGGGTAGCGGGAGGTTTGGAGACCCAGTACTTC.

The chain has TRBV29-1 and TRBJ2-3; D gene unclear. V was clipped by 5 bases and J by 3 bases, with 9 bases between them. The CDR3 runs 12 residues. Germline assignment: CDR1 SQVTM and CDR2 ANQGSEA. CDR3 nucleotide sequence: TGCAGCGTTCTCCCAGCAACAGATACGCAGTATTTT. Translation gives CSVLPATDTQYF.

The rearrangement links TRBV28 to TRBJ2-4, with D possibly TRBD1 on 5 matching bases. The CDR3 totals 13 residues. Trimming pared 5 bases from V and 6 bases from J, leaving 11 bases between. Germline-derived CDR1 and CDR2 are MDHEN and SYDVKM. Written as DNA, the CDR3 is TGTGCCAGCAGTCCAGGGTATGGAAACATTCAGTACTTC. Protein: CASSPGYGNIQYF.

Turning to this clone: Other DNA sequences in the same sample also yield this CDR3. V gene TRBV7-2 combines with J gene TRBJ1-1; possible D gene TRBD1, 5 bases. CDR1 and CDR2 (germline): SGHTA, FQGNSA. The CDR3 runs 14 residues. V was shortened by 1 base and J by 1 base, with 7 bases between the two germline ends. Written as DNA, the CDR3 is TGTGCCAGCAGCTTAGGAGGGACGAACACTGAAGCTTTCTTT. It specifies CASSLGGTNTEAFF. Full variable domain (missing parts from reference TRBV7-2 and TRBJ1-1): GAGVSQSPSNKVTEKGKDVELRCDPISGHTALYWYRQSLGQGLEFLIYFQGNSAPDKSGLPSDRFSAERTGGSVSTLTIQRTQQEDSAVYLCASSLGGTNTEAFFGQGTRLTVV.

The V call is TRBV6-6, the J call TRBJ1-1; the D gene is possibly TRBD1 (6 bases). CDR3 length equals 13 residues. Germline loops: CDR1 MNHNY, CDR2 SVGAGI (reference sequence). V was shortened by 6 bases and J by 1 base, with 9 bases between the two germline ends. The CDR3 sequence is CASRTDRNTEAFF. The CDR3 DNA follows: TGTGCCAGCAGGACGGACAGGAACACTGAAGCTTTCTTT.

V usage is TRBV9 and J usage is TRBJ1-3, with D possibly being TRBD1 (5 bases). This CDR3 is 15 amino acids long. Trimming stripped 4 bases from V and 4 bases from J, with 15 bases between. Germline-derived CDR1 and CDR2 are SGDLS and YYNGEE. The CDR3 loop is CASSPWWAGGNTIYF. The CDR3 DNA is TGTGCCAGCAGCCCATGGTGGGCAGGGGGAAACACCATATATTTT.

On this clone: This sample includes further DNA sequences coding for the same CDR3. The CDR3 DNA sequence: TGTGCCAGCAGTCCTGACAGGAGGCGAGAGACCCAGTACTTC. It yields the protein CASSPDRRRETQYF. The chain combines TRBV28 with TRBJ2-5; perhaps TRBD1 as D (6 bases). Germline CDR1 MDHEN, CDR2 SYDVKM. V lost 5 bases to trimming and J lost 4 bases, with 14 bases between them. This CDR3 spans 14 amino acids.

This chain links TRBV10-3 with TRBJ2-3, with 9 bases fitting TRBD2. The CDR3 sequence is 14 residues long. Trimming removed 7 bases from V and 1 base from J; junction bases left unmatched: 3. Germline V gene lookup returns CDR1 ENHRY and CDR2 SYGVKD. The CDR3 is CAITVAGGTDTQYF. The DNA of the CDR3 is TGTGCCATCACGGTAGCGGGGGGCACAGATACGCAGTATTTT.

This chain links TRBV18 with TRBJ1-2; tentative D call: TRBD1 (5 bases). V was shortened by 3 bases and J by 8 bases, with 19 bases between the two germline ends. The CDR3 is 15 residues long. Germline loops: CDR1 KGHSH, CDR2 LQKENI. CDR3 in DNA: TGTGCCAGCTCACCTAGGGACGCATCGACGTCGGGCTACACCTTC. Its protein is CASSPRDASTSGYTF. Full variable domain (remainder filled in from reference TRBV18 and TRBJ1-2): NAGVMQNPRHLVRRRGQEARLRCSPMKGHSHVYWYRQLPEEGLKFMVYLQKENIIDESGMPKERFSAEFPKEGPSILRIQQVVRGDSAAYFCASSPRDASTSGYTFGSGTRLTVV.

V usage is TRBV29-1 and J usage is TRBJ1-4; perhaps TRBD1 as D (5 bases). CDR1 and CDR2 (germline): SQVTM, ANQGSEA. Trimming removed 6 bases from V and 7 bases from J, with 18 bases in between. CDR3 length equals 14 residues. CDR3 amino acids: CSVFNGGKSEKLFF. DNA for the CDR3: TGCAGCGTATTCAACGGGGGAAAGAGTGAAAAACTGTTTTTT.

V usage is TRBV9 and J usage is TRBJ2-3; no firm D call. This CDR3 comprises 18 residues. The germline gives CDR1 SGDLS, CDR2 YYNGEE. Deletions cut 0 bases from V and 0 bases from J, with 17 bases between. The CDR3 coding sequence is TGTGCCAGCAGCGTAGTTAAGGGCAGCCCCGGGAGCACAGATACGCAGTATTTT. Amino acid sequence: CASSVVKGSPGSTDTQYF.

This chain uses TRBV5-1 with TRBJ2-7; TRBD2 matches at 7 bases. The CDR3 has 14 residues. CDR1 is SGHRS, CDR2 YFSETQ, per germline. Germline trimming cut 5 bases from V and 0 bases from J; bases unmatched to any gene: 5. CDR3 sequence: CASSSTSSSYEQYF. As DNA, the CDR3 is TGCGCCAGCAGTTCGACTAGCAGCTCCTACGAGCAGTACTTC.

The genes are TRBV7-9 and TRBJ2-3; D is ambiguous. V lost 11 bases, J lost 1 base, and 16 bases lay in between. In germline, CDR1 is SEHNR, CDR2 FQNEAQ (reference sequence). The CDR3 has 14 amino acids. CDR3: CAHTVGSGTDTQYF. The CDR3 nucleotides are TGTGCCCACACTGTAGGGTCTGGCACAGATACGCAGTATTTT.

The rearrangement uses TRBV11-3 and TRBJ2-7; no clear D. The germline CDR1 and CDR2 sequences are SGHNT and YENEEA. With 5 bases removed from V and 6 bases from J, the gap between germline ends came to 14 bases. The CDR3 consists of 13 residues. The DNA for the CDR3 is TGTGCCAGCAGCAGGGCCTCTCGAGCCGAGCAGTACTTC. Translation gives CASSRASRAEQYF.

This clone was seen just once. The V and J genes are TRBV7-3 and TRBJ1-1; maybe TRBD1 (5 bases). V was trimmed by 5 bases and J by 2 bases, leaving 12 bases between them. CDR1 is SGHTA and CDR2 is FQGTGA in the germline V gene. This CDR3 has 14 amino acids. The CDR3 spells CASSPSGGNTEAFF. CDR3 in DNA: TGTGCCAGCAGCCCCTCGGGGGGAAACACTGAAGCTTTCTTT.